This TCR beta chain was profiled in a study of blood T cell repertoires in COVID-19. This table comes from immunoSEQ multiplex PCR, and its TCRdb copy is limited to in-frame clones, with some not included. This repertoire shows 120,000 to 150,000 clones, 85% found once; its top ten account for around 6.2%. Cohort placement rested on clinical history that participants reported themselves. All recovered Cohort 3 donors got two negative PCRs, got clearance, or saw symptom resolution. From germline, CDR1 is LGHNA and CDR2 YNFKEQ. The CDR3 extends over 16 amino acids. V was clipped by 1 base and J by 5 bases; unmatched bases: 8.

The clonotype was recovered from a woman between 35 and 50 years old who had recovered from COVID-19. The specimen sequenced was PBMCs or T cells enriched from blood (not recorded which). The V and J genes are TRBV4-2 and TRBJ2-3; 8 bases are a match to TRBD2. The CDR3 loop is CASSQVPAGAEDTQYF. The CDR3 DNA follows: TGTGCCAGCAGCCAAGTTCCAGCGGGAGCGGAAGATACGCAGTATTTT.